Listed here are 25 T cell receptor beta chains from one sample, sequenced in a study of technical replicates of blood from a few donors. Sequenced by immunoSEQ multiplex PCR; TCRdb stores in-frame clones only, minus some. The repertoire includes 60,000 to 90,000 clones, 85% to 95% of them detected once, and roughly 0.37% sits in the top ten. Input material: T cells isolated from PBMCs. The receptors were sampled from a human donor in good health.

This clone was found once. The rearrangement uses TRBV5-1 and TRBJ1-1; 8 nucleotides agree with TRBD1. Germline trimming cut 4 bases from V and 2 bases from J; bases unmatched to any gene: 7. From germline, CDR1 is SGHRS and CDR2 YFSETQ. The CDR3 covers 15 residues. In DNA, the CDR3 is TGCGCCAGCAGCGCCCAGGGGGCAGAAAACACTGAAGCTTTCTTT. Residues: CASSAQGAENTEAFF.

The V and J genes are TRBV7-9 and TRBJ2-2, with D possibly TRBD1 on 5 matching bases. The CDR3 spans 14 residues. The V end was cut by 4 bases, the J end by 7 bases, with 13 bases between. Per the germline V gene, CDR1 is SEHNR and CDR2 is FQNEAQ (reference sequence). The CDR3 is CASSSPRVNGELFF. CDR3 sequence (DNA): TGTGCCAGCAGCTCCCCCAGGGTAAACGGGGAGCTGTTTTTT.

V gene TRBV5-1 combines with J gene TRBJ1-5, with a weak D call TRBD1 (5 bases). V was pared by 0 bases and J by 4 bases, with 11 bases between. The CDR3 runs to 15 residues. Germline V lookup: CDR1 SGHRS, CDR2 YFSETQ. CDR3: CASSLEAGQNQPQHF. CDR3 DNA sequence: TGCGCCAGCAGCTTGGAAGCAGGGCAAAATCAGCCCCAGCATTTT.

The chain has TRBV11-3 and TRBJ2-3; 12 bases align to TRBD2. The CDR3 is 17 amino acids. The ends lost 4 bases at V and 2 bases at J; junction bases unmatched: 7. Germline V gives CDR1 SGHNT, CDR2 YENEEA. The CDR3 DNA sequence: TGTGCCAGCAGCTACAGACTAGCGGGAGTCCCCACAGATACGCAGTATTTT. It encodes CASSYRLAGVPTDTQYF. Full variable domain (rest looked up from reference TRBV11-3 and TRBJ2-3): EAGVVQSPRYKIIEKKQPVAFWCNPISGHNTLYWYLQNLGQGPELLIRYENEEAVDDSQLPKDRFSAERLKGVDSTLKIQPAELGDSAVYLCASSYRLAGVPTDTQYFGPGTRLTVL.

V gene TRBV5-4 combines with J gene TRBJ2-3; no firm D call. The CDR3 runs to 14 residues. Germline lookup yields CDR1 SGHNT and CDR2 YYREEE (reference sequence). Trimming shortened V by 1 base and J by 2 bases, and 8 bases separated the two germline ends. In DNA, the CDR3 is TGTGCCAGCAGCTTGAACAGACCCACAGATACGCAGTATTTT. As protein: CASSLNRPTDTQYF. The full variable domain, in which reference TRBV5-4 and TRBJ2-3 provide the parts outside the CDR3, is ETGVTQSPTHLIKTRGQQVTLRCSSQSGHNTVSWYQQALGQGPQFIFQYYREEENGRGNFPPRFSGLQFPNYSSELNVNALELDDSALYLCASSLNRPTDTQYFGPGTRLTVL.

The V gene is TRBV7-3, the J gene TRBJ1-4; D not certain. The CDR3 covers 15 residues. With 3 bases removed from V and 4 bases from J, the gap between germline ends came to 12 bases. Germline V gene sequence: CDR1 SGHTA, CDR2 FQGTGA. The CDR3 loop reads CASSFGGGDNEKLFF. DNA for the CDR3: TGTGCCAGCAGCTTCGGAGGTGGGGATAATGAAAAACTGTTTTTT.

This chain uses TRBV28 with TRBJ2-2; D gene ambiguous. From germline, CDR1 is MDHEN and CDR2 SYDVKM. V gave up 4 bases and J gave up 7 bases, with 4 bases separating them. The CDR3 totals 11 residues. The CDR3 protein is CASSSGGELFF. CDR3 DNA: TGTGCCAGCAGTTCGGGCGGGGAGCTGTTTTTT.

J is TRBJ2-1 and V is TRBV19; TRBD2 is a possible D gene (5 bases). The germline V gene has CDR1 LNHDA and CDR2 SQIVND (reference sequence). The CDR3 contains 15 residues. The V end lost 6 bases, the J end lost 7 bases, and 19 bases lay between the germline ends. The CDR3 sequence: CASSHRDYLFNEQFF. CDR3 DNA sequence: TGTGCCAGTAGCCACCGGGATTACTTATTTAATGAGCAGTTCTTC.

The chain links TRBV11-2 to TRBJ2-2; 7 bases fit TRBD1. The junction had 7 bases not matched to a gene; V was cut back by 6 bases and J by 0 bases. Germline V CDR1 and CDR2: SGHAT, FQNNGV. CDR3 length: 16 residues. The chain's CDR3 is CASRLRQGSNTGELFF. DNA for the CDR3: TGTGCCAGCAGACTAAGACAGGGTTCGAACACCGGGGAGCTGTTTTTT.

The rearrangement joins TRBV6-6 to TRBJ1-4, with 9 bases identical to TRBD1. V gave up 4 bases and J gave up 8 bases; unmatched junction bases: 8. The germline V gene has CDR1 MNHNY and CDR2 SVGAGI (reference sequence). CDR3 size: 15 residues. CDR3 coding DNA: TGTGCCAGCAGTTTAACAGGGGGCCTCTCAGAAAAACTGTTTTTT. Encoded protein: CASSLTGGLSEKLFF.

The rearrangement uses TRBV5-1 and TRBJ1-2; 8 bases align to TRBD1. The germline V gene encodes CDR1 SGHRS and CDR2 YFSETQ. CDR3 length: 15 residues. With 1 base clipped from V and 6 bases from J, the junction kept 8 bases outside the gene matches. The CDR3 here is CASSLLGQGVDGYTF. CDR3 coding DNA: TGCGCCAGCAGCTTGCTAGGACAGGGCGTCGATGGCTACACCTTC. The full variable domain, rest sourced from reference TRBV5-1 and TRBJ1-2, is KAGVTQTPRYLIKTRGQQVTLSCSPISGHRSVSWYQQTPGQGLQFLFEYFSETQRNKGNFPGRFSGRQFSNSRSEMNVSTLELGDSALYLCASSLLGQGVDGYTFGSGTRLTVV.

The chain employs TRBV5-4 and TRBJ2-3, with D uncertain. Germline CDR1 is SGHNT and CDR2 is YYREEE (reference sequence). The CDR3 has 14 amino acids. With 1 base removed from V and 2 bases from J, the gap between germline ends came to 8 bases. CDR3 in DNA: TGTGCCAGCAGCTTGCAACAGACCACAGATACGCAGTATTTT. Translation: CASSLQQTTDTQYF.

The chain joins TRBV19 to TRBJ1-3; D gene ambiguous. Germline V gene lookup returns CDR1 LNHDA and CDR2 SQIVND (reference sequence). The V and J ends lost 4 bases and 0 bases respectively, with 13 bases between them. This CDR3 has 16 amino acids. DNA of the CDR3: TGTGCCAGTAGTAGTAGCGGACTTATCTCTGGAAACACCATATATTTT. Translation gives CASSSSGLISGNTIYF.

V gene TRBV7-3 combines with J gene TRBJ2-2; D gene uncertain. Trimming took 0 bases from V and 4 from J, leaving 3 bases between them. Germline V gene sequence: CDR1 SGHTA, CDR2 FQGTGA. The CDR3 runs to 13 residues. CDR3 protein: CASSLTLTGELFF. The CDR3 nucleotides read TGTGCCAGCAGCTTAACACTCACCGGGGAGCTGTTTTTT.

The J gene is TRBJ2-6, the V gene TRBV2; 9 bases are a match to TRBD1. Germline V CDR1 and CDR2: SNHLY, FYNNEI. The length of the CDR3 is 15 residues. CDR3 sequence: CAGTGGQSGANVLTF. CDR3 DNA sequence: TGTGCTGGAACAGGGGGCCAATCTGGGGCCAACGTCCTGACTTTC.

This clone was observed a single time. The rearrangement links TRBV5-8 to TRBJ2-5; 7 nucleotides line up with TRBD1. The CDR3 is 15 residues long. Germline loops: CDR1 SGHTS, CDR2 YDEGEE. V was pared by 2 bases and J by 1 base, with 5 bases of the junction left unmatched. DNA for the CDR3: TGTGCCAGCAGCTTAACAGGGGCCCTCCAAGAGACCCAGTACTTC. It specifies CASSLTGALQETQYF.

This chain links TRBV4-3 with TRBJ2-7, with TRBD2 matching over 8 bases. The CDR3 covers 16 residues. Germline V gene sequence: CDR1 LGHNA, CDR2 YSLEER. The J segment lost 0 bases and the V segment lost 0 bases, leaving 4 bases of the junction unmatched. In DNA form, the CDR3 reads TGCGCCAGCAGCCAAGACATAGCGGGGAGCTCCTACGAGCAGTACTTC. The encoded protein is CASSQDIAGSSYEQYF.

The chain couples TRBV29-1 to TRBJ1-1, with 7 bases aligning to TRBD1. The CDR3 contains 13 residues. Germline V gene lookup returns CDR1 SQVTM and CDR2 ANQGSEA. V lost 8 bases, J lost 0 bases, and 6 bases stayed unmatched. Written as DNA, the CDR3 is TGCAGCTATGTCGGACAGGTGAACACTGAAGCTTTCTTT. Translated: CSYVGQVNTEAFF. Based on the CDR3 plus reference TRBV29-1 and TRBJ1-1, the full variable domain is SAVISQKPSRDICQRGTSLTIQCQVDSQVTMMFWYRQQPGQSLTLIATANQGSEATYESGFVIDKFPISRPNLTFSTLTVSNMSPEDSSIYLCSYVGQVNTEAFFGQGTRLTVV.

This chain uses TRBV29-1 with TRBJ2-1; 10 bases are shared with TRBD1. J was trimmed by 10 bases and V by 6 bases; bases with no gene match: 6. Germline CDR1 reads SQVTM; CDR2 reads ANQGSEA. The CDR3 is made up of 12 amino acids. The CDR3 coding sequence is TGCAGCGTGGGGGACAGGGGAAGGGAGCAGTTCTTC. Amino acids: CSVGDRGREQFF.

CDR3 protein: CASRRSGRNRDIQYF. DNA of the CDR3: TGTGCCAGCAGGCGTAGCGGGAGAAACAGGGACATTCAGTACTTC. The chain is built from TRBV7-2 and TRBJ2-4, with 9 bases that match TRBD2. CDR1 SGHTA and CDR2 FQGNSA come from the germline V gene. The CDR3 totals 15 residues. The J segment lost 8 bases and the V segment lost 6 bases, leaving 11 bases of the junction unmatched.

The rearrangement joins TRBV30 to TRBJ2-7; the D gene is possibly TRBD2 (5 bases). Germline V gene sequence: CDR1 GTSNPN, CDR2 SVGIG (reference sequence). Trimming pared 3 bases from V and 5 bases from J, leaving 5 bases between. The CDR3 runs to 10 residues. The CDR3 bases are TGTGCCTGGAGCGGGAACGAGCAGTACTTC. Amino acid sequence: CAWSGNEQYF.

The chain recombines TRBV7-9 with TRBJ1-1; D is perhaps TRBD1 (5 bases). This CDR3 comprises 14 residues. Between the trimmed V and J ends, which lost 2 bases and 5 bases, there was a span of 12 bases. From germline, CDR1 is SEHNR and CDR2 FQNEAQ (reference sequence). This chain's CDR3 is CASSLQGLETEAFF. The CDR3 nucleotides read TGTGCCAGCAGCTTACAGGGTCTGGAAACTGAAGCTTTCTTT. The full variable domain, rest sourced from reference TRBV7-9 and TRBJ1-1, is DTGVSQNPRHKITKRGQNVTFRCDPISEHNRLYWYRQTLGQGPEFLTYFQNEAQLEKSRLLSDRFSAERPKGSFSTLEIQRTEQGDSAMYLCASSLQGLETEAFFGQGTRLTVV.

The chain has TRBV5-8 and TRBJ1-5, with D maybe TRBD1 (6 bases). This CDR3 has 15 amino acids. The germline V and J ends were trimmed by 2 bases and 3 bases, with 12 bases remaining between them. Germline CDR1 SGHTS, CDR2 YDEGEE. The CDR3 is CASSFGTGPNQPQHF. The CDR3 nucleotides are TGTGCCAGCAGCTTTGGCACAGGGCCCAATCAGCCCCAGCATTTT.

This clone was counted a few times. The chain combines TRBV7-9 with TRBJ2-2; 8 bases line up with TRBD1. Losses at the gene ends were 1 base for V and 3 bases for J; bases not matched to a gene: 10. The germline CDR1 and CDR2 sequences are SEHNR and FQNEAQ (reference sequence). CDR3 length: 18 amino acids. The chain's CDR3 is CASSLVRGQGGDTGELFF. The CDR3 nucleotides read TGTGCCAGCAGCTTAGTACGTGGACAGGGCGGCGACACCGGGGAGCTGTTTTTT.

The genes are TRBV30 and TRBJ1-2; the D gene is possibly TRBD1 (6 bases). This CDR3 is built from 12 residues. Between the trimmed V and J ends, which lost 1 base and 7 bases, there was a span of 10 bases. CDR1 is GTSNPN, CDR2 SVGIG, per germline (reference sequence). CDR3 nucleotides: TGTGCCTGGAGTGACAGGGTTCGTGGCTACACCTTC. This encodes CAWSDRVRGYTF. Filled out from reference TRBV30 and TRBJ1-2, the complete variable domain reads SQTIHQWPATLVQPVGSPLSLECTVEGTSNPNLYWYRQAAGRGLQLLFYSVGIGQISSEVPQNLSASRPQDRQFILSSKKLLLSDSGFYLCAWSDRVRGYTFGSGTRLTVV.